This TCR beta chain was observed in a study of T cell responses to AZD1222 COVID-19 vaccine. The wider study: The analysis combined second doses at about 4 or about 12 weeks.

Produced via immunoSEQ multiplex PCR; TCRdb's table is partial and in-frame only. The repertoire holds over 150,000 clones, with over 80% as singletons. Whole-study results and caveats: Donors were largely white British and mainly female; clonal diversity was possibly underestimated. After two AZD1222 doses, spike-specific TCR breadth and depth rose versus day 0.

Notes on this clone: The antigen is unknown.

This TCR was recovered from an adult in good health. The source material was peripheral blood, sampled on day 0 of AZD1222 vaccination.

The CDR3 DNA reads as TGTGCCAGCAGTTACGGGGCTGCATACGAGCAGTACGTC. It yields the protein CASSYGAAYEQYV. The chain links TRBV6-2 or TRBV6-3 to TRBJ2-7; tentatively, D is TRBD1 (5 bases). This CDR3 spans 13 amino acids. V dropped 2 bases and J dropped 4 bases, with 9 bases sitting between them. Germline V gene data show CDR1 as MNHEY and CDR2 as SVGEGT.